This T cell receptor (beta chain) stems from a study of blood T cells in healthy people across ages (dated by TCRdb to between 2015 and 2017). Regarding the complete study: Template switching captured roughly one uniquely barcoded TCR beta cDNA molecule per two T cells in model experiments. To track age-related changes in TCR beta repertoire diversity, the study relied on deep sequencing normalized with unique cDNA molecular identifiers. The donors were split into four age groups: young (average about 15 years), middle-aged (39), aged (about 56) and long-lived (roughly 88). Donors of different ages were randomly distributed across sequencing lanes to avoid experimental bias. Using the same blood draw, the study looked at two additional independent replicas of 1 million unique cDNA reads for two donors, one aged 18 to 30 and the other aged 80 or older. What the authors observed across the whole study: Because profiling used bulk unsorted PBMCs, naive and antigen-experienced compartments could not be compared conclusively. Estimates of total diversity based on one million sequenced T cells were considered lower bounds and underestimates. Observed TCR beta diversity correlated strongly with the percentage of naive T cells measured by flow cytometry. Because the CMV infection status of the donors was unknown, age-related changes in expanded clonotypes may potentially have been confounded. Observed TCR beta diversity per million T cells fell roughly linearly with age, and a significant reduction was already apparent by age roughly 40. Compared with the aged group, the long-lived group had more naive CD4+ T cells, fewer expanded clones and increased TCR diversity, suggesting age selection.

About this clonotype itself: Its antigen remains undetermined. One end of the junction varies from germline; a read error may be responsible.

CDR1 and CDR2 are read off the germline V gene as SGHVS and FQNEAQ. The CDR3 has 15 amino acids, counting the end cysteine and phenylalanine. Only the CDR3 portion is preserved as DNA: 45 bases, with reading frame beginning at the first base. The approximately 40 donors, aged about 6 to 100 years, were systemically healthy Caucasian individuals from Russia. Approximately 9.3 milliliters of peripheral blood were collected from each donor into EDTA-treated Vacutainer tubes. Ficoll-Paque density-gradient centrifugation was used to isolate PBMCs, with at least 6.5 million per sample. Trizol reagent was used to extract total RNA from the PBMCs, yielding at least 5 micrograms per sample. The percentages of naive CD45RAhigh/CD27high T cells were determined by flow cytometry on a PBMC aliquot from every donor. Libraries were prepared through 5' RACE. The instrument was an Illumina HiSeq 2500. The second PCR ran for about 6 to 11 cycles and used a J-beta primer mix along with a sample-barcoded 5' primer. A unique molecular identifier was introduced onto each TCR beta cDNA molecule by a template-switch 5' adaptor carrying 12 random nucleotides. At least 3 million CDR3-containing paired-end reads were obtained from each sample. First-strand cDNA was synthesized from all RNA with the Mint cDNA synthesis kit, primed by a TRBC-specific oligonucleotide. All cDNA was treated with uracil-DNA glycosylase and then went through a first 18-cycle PCR with the universal primers M1SS and BC2_uni_R. Concerning the study's data processing: Normalization of each sample was performed by random selection of 1 million high-quality reads, each carrying a distinct molecular identifier. Instead of being binned into consensus sequences, reads with shared molecular identifiers were discarded. MiTCR, with a Q25 quality threshold and the strictest error-elimination algorithm, was used for CDR3 identification, clonotype clustering and error correction. Lower-bound total TCR beta diversity was estimated with a nonparametric unseen species model using Euler transformation. TCRdb trimmed the raw reads at Q25, called clones with MiXCR and kept productive beta chains. Rows with one shared CDR3 protein collapse into an entry with the most common genes and DNA. TCRdb, not the authors, supplied the V and J calls. Within this sample are 550,000 to 700,000 distinct CDR3 sequences, with approximately 25% of them counted one time only. Jointly, the top ten make up around 20% of the sample.

The clonotype originates from a woman aged 70-85 years in good health. The V gene is TRBV7-8 and the J gene is TRBJ2-7; 11 nucleotides in the junction match TRBD2. Sample: blood. At the DNA level, the sequence is TGTGCCTGCAGCTCCGCTGGACTAGCGGGCTACGCGCAGTACTTC. It encodes CACSSAGLAGYAQYF.